The 27 T cell receptor beta chains in this list originate from one sample, sequenced in a study of T cell responses to AZD1222 COVID-19 vaccine. Sequencing used immunoSEQ multiplex PCR; TCRdb keeps in-frame clones, though not all of them. The data show tens of thousands of clones, 89% seen once. The sample here was peripheral blood, taken on day 0 of MenACWY control vaccination. The receptors originated from an adult in good health.

The V call is TRBV5-8, the J call TRBJ1-1; weak D call: TRBD1 (5 bases). The CDR3 covers 13 residues. The V end was cut by 8 bases, the J end by 5 bases, with 16 bases between. Looked up from germline, CDR1 is SGHTS and CDR2 is YDEGEE. CDR3 sequence: CARDGGRRTEAFF. CDR3 in DNA: TGTGCCAGAGACGGGGGTCGACGGACTGAAGCTTTCTTT.

This CDR3 reads CASSQGMSDHGYTF. The CDR3 DNA follows: TGCGCCAGCAGCCAAGGTATGTCGGACCATGGCTACACCTTC. V and J are TRBV4-3 and TRBJ1-2; D remains ambiguous. V was trimmed by 1 base and J by 6 bases, leaving 12 bases between them. There are 14 residues in the CDR3. Germline V gene lookup returns CDR1 LGHNA and CDR2 YSLEER.

The chain employs TRBV5-5 and TRBJ2-7; 10 bases line up with TRBD1. The CDR3 has 14 residues. Germline values: CDR1 SGHKS, CDR2 YYEKEE (reference sequence). The J segment lost 2 bases and the V segment lost 2 bases, leaving 1 base of the junction unmatched. The CDR3 nucleotides are TGTGCCAGCAGCTTCGGGACAGGGGCCTACGAGCAGTACTTC. Its protein is CASSFGTGAYEQYF.

The rearrangement uses TRBV12-3 or TRBV12-4 and TRBJ2-1; 7 bases fit TRBD1. This CDR3 contains 13 residues. With 3 bases clipped from V and 4 bases from J, the junction kept 0 bases outside the gene matches. CDR3 amino acids: CASSLGQYNEQFF. The CDR3 region has the DNA TGTGCCAGCAGTTTGGGACAGTACAATGAGCAGTTCTTC.

The sample holds a few counts of this clone. This rearrangement joins TRBV7-9 to TRBJ2-7; D uncertain. Germline V lookup: CDR1 SEHNR, CDR2 FQNEAQ (reference sequence). Trimming took off 3 bases at V and 5 bases at J, with 11 bases between the two ends. This CDR3 has 13 residues. The CDR3 nucleotides read TGTGCCAGCAGCTTTGACGGGTACCACGAGCAGTACTTC. Amino acid sequence: CASSFDGYHEQYF. Combining the CDR3 with reference TRBV7-9 and TRBJ2-7 gives the whole variable domain DTGVSQNPRHKITKRGQNVTFRCDPISEHNRLYWYRQTLGQGPEFLTYFQNEAQLEKSRLLSDRFSAERPKGSFSTLEIQRTEQGDSAMYLCASSFDGYHEQYFGPGTRLTVT.

The rearrangement links TRBV4-3 to TRBJ1-2; D is unclear. Trimming stripped 1 base from V and 5 bases from J, with 8 bases between. In germline, CDR1 is LGHNA, CDR2 YSLEER. CDR3 size: 13 residues. CDR3 sequence reads: CASSQGTEYGYTF. The CDR3 nucleotides read TGCGCCAGCAGCCAAGGCACAGAATATGGCTACACCTTC.

V gene TRBV27 combines with J gene TRBJ1-1; D unresolved. V shed 0 bases and J shed 1 base, with 9 bases lying between them. The CDR3 is 15 amino acids. Germline-derived CDR1 and CDR2 are MNHEY and SMNVEV (reference sequence). CDR3: CASSLSGRSNTEAFF. CDR3 sequence (DNA): TGTGCCAGCAGTTTATCCGGCCGGTCGAACACTGAAGCTTTCTTT.

This clone was recorded a few times. The V call is TRBV6-5, the J call TRBJ1-2; D ambiguous. V was clipped by 3 bases and J by 2 bases, with 13 bases between them. The CDR3 totals 15 residues. In germline, CDR1 is MNHEY, CDR2 SVGAGI. The CDR3 reads CASSYIGIVNYGYTF. In nucleotides, the CDR3 is TGTGCCAGCAGTTATATCGGCATAGTCAACTATGGCTACACCTTC.

This rearrangement joins TRBV11-2 to TRBJ1-4; D gene ambiguous. Germline V gene data show CDR1 as SGHAT and CDR2 as FQNNGV. The CDR3 covers 15 residues. V lost 5 bases, J lost 3 bases, and 13 bases lay in between. CDR3 coding DNA: TGTGCCAGCAGCCCGGGCCCTTCAGCTAATGAAAAACTGTTTTTT. Its translation: CASSPGPSANEKLFF.

The CDR3 DNA reads TGTGCCAGTAGTTCCCACGGGGCGGGTAATCAGCCCCAGCATTTT. It specifies CASSSHGAGNQPQHF. The chain links TRBV19 to TRBJ1-5, with D perhaps matching TRBD1 (5 bases). V was clipped by 5 bases and J by 4 bases, with 15 bases between them. The CDR3 consists of 15 residues. Looked up from germline, CDR1 is LNHDA and CDR2 is SQIVND (reference sequence).

This chain uses TRBV7-9 with TRBJ1-3, with TRBD1 as a possible D gene (6 bases). Germline lookup yields CDR1 SEHNR and CDR2 FQNEAQ (reference sequence). This CDR3 region has 15 residues. V lost 3 bases to trimming and J lost 3 bases, with 12 bases between them. The CDR3 nucleotides are TGTGCCAGCAGCTTTATGGGGGCAAATGGAAACACCATATATTTT. Translated, it gives CASSFMGANGNTIYF.

The CDR3: CATSGTGAHANYGYTF. DNA of the CDR3: TGTGCCACCAGTGGAACAGGGGCCCATGCTAACTATGGCTACACCTTC. The V call is TRBV24-1, the J call TRBJ1-2, with 7 bases matching TRBD1. V was pared by 5 bases and J by 0 bases, with 8 bases of the junction left unmatched. The V gene's germline CDR1 is KGHDR and CDR2 SFDVKD. The CDR3 has 16 residues.

This chain joins TRBV10-3 and TRBJ2-2; possibly TRBD2 for D (5 bases). Germline V gene lookup returns CDR1 ENHRY and CDR2 SYGVKD. The ends were cut back, 7 bases at V and 4 bases at J, with 19 bases in the middle. The CDR3 sequence is 16 residues long. In DNA form, the CDR3 reads TGTGCCATCAATGGGCGCGCGGGTTACCCCACCGGGGAGCTGTTTTTT. Translated: CAINGRAGYPTGELFF.

The chain has TRBV12-3 or TRBV12-4 and TRBJ2-7, with a possible D match to TRBD2 (6 bases). There are 12 residues in the CDR3. Trimming left V 5 bases short and J 4 bases short, with 9 bases between. The CDR3 sequence: CASSLGRYEQYF. The CDR3 DNA sequence: TGTGCCAGCAGTCTTGGGAGGTACGAGCAGTACTTC.

V and J are TRBV19 and TRBJ2-7; TRBD1 aligns across 8 bases. The CDR3 spans 16 residues. The germline CDR1 and CDR2 sequences are LNHDA and SQIVND (reference sequence). Germline trimming cut 5 bases from V and 0 bases from J; bases unmatched to any gene: 9. The CDR3, as DNA: TGTGCCAGTAGTGGAATGGGACAGGCGGCCTCCTACGAGCAGTACTTC. This sequence encodes CASSGMGQAASYEQYF.

This chain links TRBV21-1 with TRBJ2-5; TRBD1, as called in the table, went unchecked against the DNA. TRBV21-1 is described as a pseudogene. The CDR3 has 15 amino acids. The CDR3 loop reads CASSKGAGIQETQYF. CDR3 DNA sequence: TGTGCCAGCAGCAAAGGAGCAGGTATTCAAGAGACCCAGTACTTC.

This chain uses TRBV30 with TRBJ2-2; D not resolved. There are 11 residues in the CDR3. Trimming removed 2 bases from V and 8 bases from J, with 6 bases in between. CDR1 and CDR2 (germline): GTSNPN, SVGIG (reference sequence). The CDR3 loop is CAWSSAGELFF. The CDR3 DNA reads TGTGCCTGGAGTAGCGCTGGGGAGCTGTTTTTT.

This chain uses TRBV5-4 with TRBJ1-1; D is perhaps TRBD1 (5 bases). There are 14 residues in the CDR3. Germline-derived CDR1 and CDR2 are SGHNT and YYREEE (reference sequence). V lost 4 bases to trimming and J lost 5 bases, with 15 bases between them. The CDR3 protein is CASSPESWGTEAFF. CDR3 DNA sequence: TGTGCCAGCAGCCCTGAAAGTTGGGGGACTGAAGCTTTCTTT.

V usage is TRBV7-2 and J usage is TRBJ2-4, with D maybe TRBD1 (6 bases). The V end was cut by 5 bases, the J end by 5 bases, with 10 bases between. The CDR3 is 13 residues long. Germline V lookup: CDR1 SGHTA, CDR2 FQGNSA. The CDR3 spells CASSLGGENIQYF. Written as DNA, the CDR3 is TGTGCCAGCAGCCTAGGGGGAGAAAACATTCAGTACTTC. Variable domain in full (rest from reference TRBV7-2 and TRBJ2-4): GAGVSQSPSNKVTEKGKDVELRCDPISGHTALYWYRQSLGQGLEFLIYFQGNSAPDKSGLPSDRFSAERTGGSVSTLTIQRTQQEDSAVYLCASSLGGENIQYFGAGTRLSVL.

The chain employs TRBV30 and TRBJ2-7; D perhaps matches TRBD1 (6 bases). Germline CDR1 GTSNPN, CDR2 SVGIG (reference sequence). CDR3 length equals 14 residues. Trimming cost V 0 bases and J 3 bases, with 12 bases left between them. The CDR3 protein is CAWSVLGAYYEQYF. Here the CDR3 DNA reads TGTGCCTGGAGTGTACTGGGGGCTTACTACGAGCAGTACTTC.

The chain combines TRBV7-3 with TRBJ1-1; D gene unclear. V shed 1 base and J shed 7 bases, with 10 bases lying between them. The CDR3 is 13 amino acids. Germline CDR1 reads SGHTA; CDR2 reads FQGTGA. The CDR3 loop is CASSLIGMGEAFF. The DNA of the CDR3 is TGTGCCAGCAGCTTAATAGGTATGGGTGAAGCTTTCTTT.

V gene TRBV11-3 combines with J gene TRBJ1-2; 7 positions agree with TRBD1. This CDR3 is built from 16 residues. The germline gives CDR1 SGHNT, CDR2 YENEEA. V lost 5 bases to trimming and J lost 5 bases; unmatched junction nucleotides: 14. CDR3 sequence (DNA): TGTGCCAGCAGCAGGCGGGACAGTCTAGGTCGGTATGGCTACACCTTC. Translating it yields CASSRRDSLGRYGYTF.

This clone was counted only a few times. The V gene is TRBV5-4, the J gene TRBJ1-2, with a weak D call TRBD1 (5 bases). Trimming pared 6 bases from V and 6 bases from J, leaving 15 bases between. The CDR3 runs to 13 residues. Germline V lookup: CDR1 SGHNT, CDR2 YYREEE (reference sequence). The DNA of the CDR3 is TGTGCCAGCACCTTAACGGGACGGGATGGCTACACCTTC. Translating gives CASTLTGRDGYTF.

This chain connects TRBV2 to TRBJ1-1; the match to TRBD1 covers 7 bases. V was clipped by 7 bases and J by 4 bases; unmatched bases: 9. The V gene's germline CDR1 is SNHLY and CDR2 FYNNEI. CDR3 length: 14 amino acids. The CDR3 region is CASTTGEPGTEAFF. The CDR3 nucleotides read TGTGCCAGCACTACAGGGGAGCCAGGCACTGAAGCTTTCTTT.

The rearrangement links TRBV18 to TRBJ1-2, with D uncertain. There are 14 residues in the CDR3. The V end lost 0 bases, the J end lost 9 bases, and 14 bases lay between the germline ends. Germline CDR1 KGHSH, CDR2 LQKENI. The CDR3 DNA follows: TGTGCCAGCTCACCACCGTCTCAGGCTAGAAGCTACACCTTC. This sequence encodes CASSPPSQARSYTF. Supplemented by reference TRBV18 and TRBJ1-2, the full variable domain reads NAGVMQNPRHLVRRRGQEARLRCSPMKGHSHVYWYRQLPEEGLKFMVYLQKENIIDESGMPKERFSAEFPKEGPSILRIQQVVRGDSAAYFCASSPPSQARSYTFGSGTRLTVV.

The V call is TRBV5-1, the J call TRBJ1-1; D is uncertain. The CDR3 spans 14 residues. The germline V gene encodes CDR1 SGHRS and CDR2 YFSETQ. V lost 5 bases and J 1 base, leaving 12 bases between the germline ends. The CDR3 region has the DNA TGCGCCAGCAGTCCAATAGCAGGGAACACTGAAGCTTTCTTT. Protein sequence: CASSPIAGNTEAFF.

This chain connects TRBV7-8 to TRBJ1-5; no clear D gene. The V end was cut by 5 bases, the J end by 3 bases, with 5 bases between. The CDR3 runs 12 residues. Germline values: CDR1 SGHVS, CDR2 FQNEAQ. The CDR3 loop reads CASSPNNQPQHF. CDR3 sequence (DNA): TGTGCCAGCAGCCCTAACAATCAGCCCCAGCATTTT.